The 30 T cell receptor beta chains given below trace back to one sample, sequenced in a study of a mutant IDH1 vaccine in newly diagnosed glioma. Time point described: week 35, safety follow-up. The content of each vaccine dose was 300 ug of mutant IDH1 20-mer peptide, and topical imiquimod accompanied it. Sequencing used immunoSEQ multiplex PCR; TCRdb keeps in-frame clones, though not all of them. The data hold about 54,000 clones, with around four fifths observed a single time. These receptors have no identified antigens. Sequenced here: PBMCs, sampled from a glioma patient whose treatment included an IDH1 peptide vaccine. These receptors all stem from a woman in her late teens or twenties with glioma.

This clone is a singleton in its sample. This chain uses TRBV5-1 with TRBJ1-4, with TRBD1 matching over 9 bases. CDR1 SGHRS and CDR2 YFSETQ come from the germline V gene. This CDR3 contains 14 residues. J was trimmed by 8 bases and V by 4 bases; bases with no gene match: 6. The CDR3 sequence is CASSQTGGAEKLFF. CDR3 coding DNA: TGCGCCAGCAGCCAAACAGGGGGCGCGGAAAAACTGTTTTTT.

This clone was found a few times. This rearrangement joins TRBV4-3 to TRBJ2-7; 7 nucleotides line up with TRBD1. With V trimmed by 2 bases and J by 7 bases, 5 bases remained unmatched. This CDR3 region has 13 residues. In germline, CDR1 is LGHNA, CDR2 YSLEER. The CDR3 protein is CASSQIRGMEQYF. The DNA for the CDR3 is TGCGCCAGCAGCCAAATCAGGGGGATGGAGCAGTACTTC.

The CDR3 DNA reads as TGTGCCACCAGCGGGACCCTCGGACAGGGCAGAGAAAAACTGTTTTTT. The encoded protein is CATSGTLGQGREKLFF. The chain links TRBV15 to TRBJ1-4; TRBD1 agrees at 8 bases. Trimming cost V 5 bases and J 8 bases; bases outside gene matches: 13. Germline lookup yields CDR1 LNHNV and CDR2 YYDKDF (reference sequence). The CDR3 length is 16 residues. Full variable domain (outside the CDR3, taken from reference TRBV15 and TRBJ1-4): DAMVIQNPRYQVTQFGKPVTLSCSQTLNHNVMYWYQQKSSQAPKLLFHYYDKDFNNEADTPDNFQSRRPNTSFCFLDIRSPGLGDTAMYLCATSGTLGQGREKLFFGSGTQLSVL.

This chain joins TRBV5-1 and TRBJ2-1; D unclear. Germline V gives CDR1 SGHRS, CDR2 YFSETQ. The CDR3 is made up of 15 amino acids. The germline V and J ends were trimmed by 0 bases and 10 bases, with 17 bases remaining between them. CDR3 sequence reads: CASSLETVRPLEQFF. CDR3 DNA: TGCGCCAGCAGCTTGGAAACTGTCAGACCTTTGGAGCAGTTCTTC.

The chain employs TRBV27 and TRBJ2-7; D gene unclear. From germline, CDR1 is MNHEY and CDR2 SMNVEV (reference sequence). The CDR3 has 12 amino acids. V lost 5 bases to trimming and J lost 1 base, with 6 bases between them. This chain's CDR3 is CASSPNSYEQYF. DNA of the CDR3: TGTGCCAGCAGTCCCAATTCCTACGAGCAGTACTTC.

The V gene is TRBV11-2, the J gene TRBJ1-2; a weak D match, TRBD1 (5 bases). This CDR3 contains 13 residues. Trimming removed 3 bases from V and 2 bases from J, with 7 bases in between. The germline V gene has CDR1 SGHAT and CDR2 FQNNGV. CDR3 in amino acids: CASSLGGNYGYTF. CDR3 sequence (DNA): TGTGCCAGCAGCTTGGGGGGGAACTATGGCTACACCTTC.

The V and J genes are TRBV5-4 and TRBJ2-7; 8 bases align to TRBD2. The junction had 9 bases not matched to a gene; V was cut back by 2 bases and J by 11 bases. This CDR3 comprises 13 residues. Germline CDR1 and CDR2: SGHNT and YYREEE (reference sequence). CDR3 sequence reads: CASSFGGAGEKYF. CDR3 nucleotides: TGTGCCAGCAGCTTCGGTGGAGCGGGAGAAAAGTACTTC.

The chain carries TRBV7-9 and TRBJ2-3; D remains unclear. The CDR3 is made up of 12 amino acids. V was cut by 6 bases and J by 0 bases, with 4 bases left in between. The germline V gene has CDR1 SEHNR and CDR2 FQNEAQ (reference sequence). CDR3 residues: CASSPSTDTQYF. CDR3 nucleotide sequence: TGTGCCAGCAGTCCTAGCACAGATACGCAGTATTTT.

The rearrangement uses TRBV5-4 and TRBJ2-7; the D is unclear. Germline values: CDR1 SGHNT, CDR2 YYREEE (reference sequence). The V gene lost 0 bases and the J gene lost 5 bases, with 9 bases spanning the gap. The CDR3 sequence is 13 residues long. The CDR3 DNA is TGTGCCAGCAGCTTGGGGCTCCGGGACGAGCAGTACTTC. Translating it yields CASSLGLRDEQYF.

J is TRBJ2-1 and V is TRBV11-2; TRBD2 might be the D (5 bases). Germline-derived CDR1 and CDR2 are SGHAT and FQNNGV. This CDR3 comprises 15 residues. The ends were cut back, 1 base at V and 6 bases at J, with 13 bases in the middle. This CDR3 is CASSLGGLRINEQFF. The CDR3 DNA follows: TGTGCCAGCAGCTTAGGAGGGCTGAGGATCAATGAGCAGTTCTTC.

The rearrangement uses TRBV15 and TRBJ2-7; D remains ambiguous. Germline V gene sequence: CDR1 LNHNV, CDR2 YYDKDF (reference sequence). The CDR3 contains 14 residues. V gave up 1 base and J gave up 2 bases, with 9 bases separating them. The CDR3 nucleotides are TGTGCCACCAGCAGAGTTGTCAGCCCCTACGAGCAGTACTTC. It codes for CATSRVVSPYEQYF.

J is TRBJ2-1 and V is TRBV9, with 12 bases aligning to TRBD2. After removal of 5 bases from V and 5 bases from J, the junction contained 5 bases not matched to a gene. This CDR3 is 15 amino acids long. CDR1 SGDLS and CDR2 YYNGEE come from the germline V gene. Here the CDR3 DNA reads TGTGCCAGCAGTGTACTAGCGGGGGGTCACAATGAGCAGTTCTTC. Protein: CASSVLAGGHNEQFF.

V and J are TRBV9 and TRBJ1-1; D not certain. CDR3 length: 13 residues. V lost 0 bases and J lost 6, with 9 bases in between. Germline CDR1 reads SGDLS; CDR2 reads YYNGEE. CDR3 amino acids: CASSVDWISEAFF. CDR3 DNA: TGTGCCAGCAGCGTAGACTGGATATCTGAAGCTTTCTTT. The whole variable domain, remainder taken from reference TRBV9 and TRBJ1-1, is DSGVTQTPKHLITATGQRVTLRCSPRSGDLSVYWYQQSLDQGLQFLIQYYNGEERAKGNILERFSAQQFPDLHSELNLSSLELGDSALYFCASSVDWISEAFFGQGTRLTVV.

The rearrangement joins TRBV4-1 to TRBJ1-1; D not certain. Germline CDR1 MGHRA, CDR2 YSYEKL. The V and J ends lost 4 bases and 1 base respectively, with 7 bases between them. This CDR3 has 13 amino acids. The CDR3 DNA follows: TGCGCCAGCAGCCTGGACGGGAACACTGAAGCTTTCTTT. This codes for CASSLDGNTEAFF.

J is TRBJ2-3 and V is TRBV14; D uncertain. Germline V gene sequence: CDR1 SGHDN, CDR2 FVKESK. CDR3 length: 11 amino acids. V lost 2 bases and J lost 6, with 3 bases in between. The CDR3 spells CASSQSDTQYF. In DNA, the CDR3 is TGTGCCAGCAGCCAATCGGATACGCAGTATTTT.

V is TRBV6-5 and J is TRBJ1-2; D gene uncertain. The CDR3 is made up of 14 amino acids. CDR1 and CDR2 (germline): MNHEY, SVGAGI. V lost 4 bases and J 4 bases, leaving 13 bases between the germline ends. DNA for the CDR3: TGTGCCAGCAGTTCCAATCTCCCGACCTATGGCTACACCTTC. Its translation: CASSSNLPTYGYTF.

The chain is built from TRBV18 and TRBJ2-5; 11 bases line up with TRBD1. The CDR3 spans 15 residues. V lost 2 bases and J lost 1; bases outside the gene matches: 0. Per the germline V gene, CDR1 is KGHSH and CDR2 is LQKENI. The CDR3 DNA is TGTGCCAGCTCACCAGGGACAGGGGGCCAAGAGACCCAGTACTTC. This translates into CASSPGTGGQETQYF.

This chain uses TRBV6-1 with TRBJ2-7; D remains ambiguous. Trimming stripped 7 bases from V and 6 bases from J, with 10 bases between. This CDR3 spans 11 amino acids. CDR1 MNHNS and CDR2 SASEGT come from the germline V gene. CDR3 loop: CASMGSGEQYF. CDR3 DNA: TGTGCCAGCATGGGCTCTGGCGAGCAGTACTTC.

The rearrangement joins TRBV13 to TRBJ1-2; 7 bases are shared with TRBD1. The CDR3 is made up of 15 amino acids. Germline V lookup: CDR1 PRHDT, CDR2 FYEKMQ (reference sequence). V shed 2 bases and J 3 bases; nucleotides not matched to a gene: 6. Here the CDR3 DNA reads TGTGCCAGCAGCTTACCCTACGACAGGGACTATGGCTACACCTTC. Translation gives CASSLPYDRDYGYTF. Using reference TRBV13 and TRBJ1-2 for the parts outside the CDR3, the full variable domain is AAGVIQSPRHLIKEKRETATLKCYPIPRHDTVYWYQQGPGQDPQFLISFYEKMQSDKGSIPDRFSAQQFSDYHSELNMSSLELGDSALYFCASSLPYDRDYGYTFGSGTRLTVV.

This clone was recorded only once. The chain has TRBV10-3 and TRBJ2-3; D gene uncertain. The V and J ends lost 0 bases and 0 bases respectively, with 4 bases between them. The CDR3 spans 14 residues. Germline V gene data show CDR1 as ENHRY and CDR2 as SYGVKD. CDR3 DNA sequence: TGTGCCATCAGTGAGTCATTGAGCACAGATACGCAGTATTTT. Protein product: CAISESLSTDTQYF.

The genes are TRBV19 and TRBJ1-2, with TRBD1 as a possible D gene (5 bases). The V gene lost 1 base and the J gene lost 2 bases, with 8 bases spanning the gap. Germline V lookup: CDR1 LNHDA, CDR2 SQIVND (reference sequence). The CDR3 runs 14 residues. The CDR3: CASSIGDGNYGYTF. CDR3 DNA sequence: TGTGCCAGTAGTATAGGGGACGGCAACTATGGCTACACCTTC.

This CDR3 is CASNPSLNQPQHF. CDR3 bases: TGTGCCAGCAACCCAAGCTTGAATCAGCCCCAGCATTTT. The V gene is TRBV6-1, the J gene TRBJ1-5; no clear D gene. The V end was cut by 7 bases, the J end by 4 bases, with 11 bases between. Germline values: CDR1 MNHNS, CDR2 SASEGT. The CDR3 spans 13 residues.

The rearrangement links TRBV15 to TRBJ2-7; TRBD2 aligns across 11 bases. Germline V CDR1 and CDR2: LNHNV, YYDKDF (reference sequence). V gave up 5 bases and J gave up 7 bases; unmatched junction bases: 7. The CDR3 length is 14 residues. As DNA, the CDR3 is TGTGCCACCAGCGACCGACTAGCGGGGAGGGAGCAGTACTTC. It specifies CATSDRLAGREQYF.

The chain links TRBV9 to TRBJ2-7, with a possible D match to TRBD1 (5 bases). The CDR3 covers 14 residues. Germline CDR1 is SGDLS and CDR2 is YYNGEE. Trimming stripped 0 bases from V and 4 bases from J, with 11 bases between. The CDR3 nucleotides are TGTGCCAGCAGCGTAGCCGGGCAGGGATACGAGCAGTACTTC. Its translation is CASSVAGQGYEQYF. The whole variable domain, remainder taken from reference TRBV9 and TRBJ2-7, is DSGVTQTPKHLITATGQRVTLRCSPRSGDLSVYWYQQSLDQGLQFLIQYYNGEERAKGNILERFSAQQFPDLHSELNLSSLELGDSALYFCASSVAGQGYEQYFGPGTRLTVT.

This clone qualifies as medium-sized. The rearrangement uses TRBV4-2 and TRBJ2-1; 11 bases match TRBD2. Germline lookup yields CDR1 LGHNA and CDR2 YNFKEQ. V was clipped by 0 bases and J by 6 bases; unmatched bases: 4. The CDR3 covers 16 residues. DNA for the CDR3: TGTGCCAGCAGCCAAGAGGGTAGCGGGGGGGCCAATGAGCAGTTCTTC. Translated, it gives CASSQEGSGGANEQFF.

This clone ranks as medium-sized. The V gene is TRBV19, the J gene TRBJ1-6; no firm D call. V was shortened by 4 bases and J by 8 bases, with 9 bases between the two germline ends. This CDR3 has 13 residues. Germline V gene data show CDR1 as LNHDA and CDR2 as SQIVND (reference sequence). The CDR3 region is CASSNRAYSPLHF. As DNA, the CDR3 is TGTGCCAGTAGTAACAGAGCCTATTCACCCCTCCACTTT.

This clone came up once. The CDR3 DNA is TGTGCCAGAAGCTTGGACAGGGGGCGTGTGAACACTGAAGCTTTCTTT. Encoded protein: CARSLDRGRVNTEAFF. The chain combines TRBV5-3 with TRBJ1-1; the match to TRBD1 covers 9 bases. TRBV5-3 is placed among ORFs of uncertain function. J gave up 0 bases and V 0 bases, and 3 bases lay outside the gene matches. This CDR3 is built from 16 residues.

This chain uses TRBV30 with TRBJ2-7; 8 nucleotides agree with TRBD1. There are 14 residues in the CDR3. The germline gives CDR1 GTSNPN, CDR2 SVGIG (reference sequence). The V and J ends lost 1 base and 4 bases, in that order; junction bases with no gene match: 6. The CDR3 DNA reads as TGTGCCTGGAGTGCGACAGGGGTTGGGTACGAGCAGTACTTC. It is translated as CAWSATGVGYEQYF.

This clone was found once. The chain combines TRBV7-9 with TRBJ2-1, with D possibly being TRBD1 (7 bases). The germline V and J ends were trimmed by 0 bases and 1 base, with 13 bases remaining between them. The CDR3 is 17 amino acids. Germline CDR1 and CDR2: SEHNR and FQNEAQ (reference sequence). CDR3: CASSLAAGTASYNEQFF. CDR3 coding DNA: TGTGCCAGCAGCTTAGCGGCGGGGACAGCTTCCTACAATGAGCAGTTCTTC.

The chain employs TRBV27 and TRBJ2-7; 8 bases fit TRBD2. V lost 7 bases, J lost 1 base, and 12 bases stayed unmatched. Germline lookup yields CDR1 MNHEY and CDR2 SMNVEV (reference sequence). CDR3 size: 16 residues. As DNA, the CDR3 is TGTGCCAGCATGGGGAGCGGGAGTCTTTATTCCTACGAGCAGTACTTC. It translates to CASMGSGSLYSYEQYF.